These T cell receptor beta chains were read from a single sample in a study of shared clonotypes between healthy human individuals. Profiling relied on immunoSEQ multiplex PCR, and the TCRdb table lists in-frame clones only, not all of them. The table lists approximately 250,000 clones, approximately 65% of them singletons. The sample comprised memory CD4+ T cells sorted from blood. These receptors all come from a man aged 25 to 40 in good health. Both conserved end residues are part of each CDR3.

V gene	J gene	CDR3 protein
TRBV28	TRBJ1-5	CASRPPGGSWPQHF
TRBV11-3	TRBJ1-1	CASSPGRRLEAFF
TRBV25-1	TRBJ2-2	CASRDGVGVTGELFF
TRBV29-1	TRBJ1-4	CSVEGLRGQSEKLFF
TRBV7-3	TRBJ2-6	CASSSLRGGRTSGANVLTF
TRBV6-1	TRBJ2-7	CASSEAGLGGRSYEQYF
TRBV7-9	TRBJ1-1	CASSLAPTGGTEAFF
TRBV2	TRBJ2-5	CASSGGLAEETQYF
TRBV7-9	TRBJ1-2	CASSFGQDYGYTF
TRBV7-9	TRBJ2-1	CASSLAGGTPDNEQFF
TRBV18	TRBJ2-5	CASSGLAGVEGVQETQYF
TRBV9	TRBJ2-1	CASSPGYGTSFNEQFF
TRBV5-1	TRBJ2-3	CASRSDRGRADTQYF
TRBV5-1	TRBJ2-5	CASSRDRVLETQYF
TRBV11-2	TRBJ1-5	CASSLGSVRGKQPQHF
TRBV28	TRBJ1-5	CASRPTGGNQPQHF
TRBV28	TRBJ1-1	CASRTGQTMNTEAFF
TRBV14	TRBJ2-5	CASGVQGGETQYF
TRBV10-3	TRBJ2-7	CAISETLPGQSSYEQYF
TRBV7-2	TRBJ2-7	CASSSKRGSPYEQYF
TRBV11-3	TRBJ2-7	CASMDRTKRDEQYF